The source of this TCR beta chain is a study of blood T cells in healthy people across ages. The study, taken as a whole, reports: Naive CD4+ cell counts and diversity both ran higher in long-lived than in aged donors. Conclusively comparing naive with antigen-experienced cells was impossible with unsorted PBMCs.

Using a J-beta primer mix together with a sample-barcoded 5' primer, a second PCR was run for about 7 to 12 cycles. TCRdb used MiXCR to reprocess the 5' RACE reads, holding one entry per CDR3 protein. The sample contains about 830,000 distinct CDR3 sequences, around 62% of which appear only once. Isolating PBMCs gave at least 6 million of these cells per sample. A minimum of 5 micrograms of total RNA was extracted per sample. A note on this clonotype: Its antigen is undetermined.

The CDR3 is made up of 17 amino acids. CDR1 is MDHEN and CDR2 is SYDVKM in the germline V gene. V lost 7 bases to trimming and J lost 3 bases, with 22 bases between them. Sequences were obtained from blood. V is TRBV28 and J is TRBJ2-4, with D maybe TRBD2 (6 bases). The TCR originated in a man aged 25 to 40 in good health. CDR3 region: CASTLWRREGGKNIQYF. The CDR3 region has the DNA TGTGCCAGCACCCTATGGAGGAGGGAAGGCGGCAAAAACATTCAGTACTTC.